The 27 T cell receptor beta chains below come from one sample, sequenced in a study of shared clonotypes between healthy human individuals. The assay was immunoSEQ multiplex PCR, and TCRdb's table has in-frame clones only and misses some. The sample lists about 1.1 million clones; approximately 78% were seen once. Sequencing was done on a sample of memory CD4+ T cells from PBMCs. Subset defined: CD45RA-negative fraction. The receptors stem from a man aged 18 to 35 in good health. Some clones in this sample may be carry-over from other donors' samples.

The V and J genes are TRBV18 and TRBJ2-5; no definite D call. Germline-derived CDR1 and CDR2 are KGHSH and LQKENI. V was trimmed by 0 bases and J by 7 bases, leaving 12 bases between them. The CDR3 contains 14 residues. The CDR3 region is CASSPPAGGGTQYF. The CDR3, as DNA: TGTGCCAGCTCACCACCGGCAGGCGGCGGGACCCAGTACTTC.

The chain combines TRBV10-3 with TRBJ2-7; TRBD2 matches 8 bases. Germline V CDR1 and CDR2: ENHRY, SYGVKD. V lost 6 bases and J lost 2; bases outside the gene matches: 12. CDR3 length: 16 amino acids. The DNA of the CDR3 is TGTGCCATCAGCCTGACCCGCGGGGGGACTCCCTACGAGCAGTACTTC. Translated: CAISLTRGGTPYEQYF.

V gene TRBV7-8 combines with J gene TRBJ1-2; possible D gene TRBD1, 5 bases. Germline CDR1 SGHVS, CDR2 FQNEAQ. Trimming stripped 1 base from V and 2 bases from J, with 5 bases between. The length of the CDR3 is 13 residues. In DNA, the CDR3 is TGTGCCAGCAGCTTAGGACAGAACTATGGCTACACCTTC. It yields the protein CASSLGQNYGYTF.

The chain links TRBV28 to TRBJ1-5; no clear D. The CDR3 is made up of 14 amino acids. With 2 bases removed from V and 6 bases from J, the gap between germline ends came to 11 bases. Germline V CDR1 and CDR2: MDHEN, SYDVKM. CDR3 amino acids: CASSLPRYGQPQHF. The CDR3 nucleotides read TGTGCCAGCAGTTTACCCAGGTATGGTCAGCCCCAGCATTTT.

The V gene is TRBV5-1, the J gene TRBJ1-4; D is uncertain. Trimming removed 4 bases from V and 4 bases from J, with 14 bases in between. CDR3 length equals 15 residues. Germline-derived CDR1 and CDR2 are SGHRS and YFSETQ. Written as DNA, the CDR3 is TGCGCCAGCAGCCTCGGGCTTCTCGGTAATGAAAAACTGTTTTTT. Its translation: CASSLGLLGNEKLFF.

This clone was seen once. The chain joins TRBV6-1 to TRBJ2-7, with D tentatively TRBD1 (5 bases). This CDR3 is built from 14 residues. V dropped 7 bases and J dropped 2 bases, with 15 bases sitting between them. Germline lookup yields CDR1 MNHNS and CDR2 SASEGT. CDR3 coding DNA: TGTGCCAGCATTATAGACAGATCAGCCTACGAGCAGTACTTC. This sequence encodes CASIIDRSAYEQYF.

The chain carries TRBV5-1 and TRBJ1-1; D gene uncertain. V lost 4 bases and J 3 bases, leaving 13 bases between the germline ends. The CDR3 totals 14 residues. Germline V gene sequence: CDR1 SGHRS, CDR2 YFSETQ. The CDR3: CASSPDRQDTEAFF. The DNA of the CDR3 is TGCGCCAGCAGCCCGGACCGGCAGGACACTGAAGCTTTCTTT.

The chain is built from TRBV15 and TRBJ2-3; D unresolved. Germline assignment: CDR1 LNHNV and CDR2 YYDKDF (reference sequence). The V gene lost 5 bases and the J gene lost 2 bases, with 14 bases spanning the gap. CDR3 size: 15 residues. CDR3 DNA sequence: TGTGCCACCAGCCTACCAAAATCGTCCACAGATACGCAGTATTTT. It specifies CATSLPKSSTDTQYF. Full variable domain (remainder filled in from reference TRBV15 and TRBJ2-3): DAMVIQNPRYQVTQFGKPVTLSCSQTLNHNVMYWYQQKSSQAPKLLFHYYDKDFNNEADTPDNFQSRRPNTSFCFLDIRSPGLGDTAMYLCATSLPKSSTDTQYFGPGTRLTVL.

V gene TRBV10-3 combines with J gene TRBJ1-1; perhaps TRBD1 as D (6 bases). The germline V gene has CDR1 ENHRY and CDR2 SYGVKD. Trimming cost V 2 bases and J 11 bases, with 12 bases left between them. CDR3 length equals 12 residues. CDR3 sequence (DNA): TGTGCCATCAGTGAGACAGGGCGTGTGGCTTTCTTT. Its translation: CAISETGRVAFF.

A note on this clone: The sample has other DNA sequences that encode this CDR3 too. V usage is TRBV7-9 and J usage is TRBJ2-4; no firm D call. V lost 1 base to trimming and J lost 0 bases, with 4 bases between them. The germline CDR1 and CDR2 sequences are SEHNR and FQNEAQ (reference sequence). This CDR3 region has 14 residues. CDR3 amino acids: CASSLEGAKNIQYF. The CDR3 nucleotides are TGTGCCAGCAGCTTAGAGGGAGCCAAAAACATTCAGTACTTC. The whole variable domain, filled in from reference TRBV7-9 and TRBJ2-4, reads DTGVSQNPRHKITKRGQNVTFRCDPISEHNRLYWYRQTLGQGPEFLTYFQNEAQLEKSRLLSDRFSAERPKGSFSTLEIQRTEQGDSAMYLCASSLEGAKNIQYFGAGTRLSVL.

Turning to this clone: The identical CDR3 is also encoded by other nucleotide sequences in the sample. The chain couples TRBV5-1 to TRBJ2-7; no reliable D call. This CDR3 is 13 amino acids long. Germline V gene data show CDR1 as SGHRS and CDR2 as YFSETQ. V dropped 2 bases and J dropped 0 bases, with 6 bases sitting between them. DNA of the CDR3: TGCGCCAGCAGCTTAGGGAACTCCTACGAGCAGTACTTC. It is translated as CASSLGNSYEQYF. The complete variable domain, with remaining parts taken from reference TRBV5-1 and TRBJ2-7, reads KAGVTQTPRYLIKTRGQQVTLSCSPISGHRSVSWYQQTPGQGLQFLFEYFSETQRNKGNFPGRFSGRQFSNSRSEMNVSTLELGDSALYLCASSLGNSYEQYFGPGTRLTVT.

The J gene is TRBJ1-2, the V gene TRBV25-1, with a possible D match to TRBD1 (5 bases). CDR1 MGHDK and CDR2 SYGVNS come from the germline V gene. Trimming stripped 5 bases from V and 8 bases from J, with 12 bases between. The CDR3 loop spans 12 amino acids. In DNA form, the CDR3 reads TGTGCCAGCAGTCGGGACCGCGGAGGCTACACCTTC. It translates to CASSRDRGGYTF.

This chain connects TRBV19 to TRBJ2-5; D perhaps matches TRBD2 (6 bases). The CDR3 contains 12 residues. The germline V and J ends were trimmed by 4 bases and 7 bases, with 10 bases remaining between them. Per germline, CDR1 LNHDA and CDR2 SQIVND (reference sequence). The CDR3 DNA sequence: TGTGCCAGTAGTACTAGCGAAGGGACCCAGTACTTC. Translation gives CASSTSEGTQYF.

In this sample, this clone turned up once. V and J are TRBV6-1 and TRBJ2-7; 8 positions match TRBD1. The germline CDR1 and CDR2 sequences are MNHNS and SASEGT. V was clipped by 8 bases and J by 5 bases; unmatched bases: 11. The CDR3 sequence is 14 residues long. CDR3 bases: TGTGCCAGCCGAGGGGCAACAGGGGGGAACGAGCAGTACTTC. It encodes CASRGATGGNEQYF.

The chain combines TRBV14 with TRBJ2-5; 14 nucleotides align to TRBD2. The CDR3 is 18 amino acids. The V segment lost 0 bases and the J segment 2 bases; nucleotides outside the gene matches: 5. The germline CDR1 and CDR2 sequences are SGHDN and FVKESK. Written as DNA, the CDR3 is TGTGCCAGCAGCCAAGACCCAGGGACTAGCGGGAGACAAGAGACCCAGTACTTC. Translation: CASSQDPGTSGRQETQYF. Filled out from reference TRBV14 and TRBJ2-5, the complete variable domain reads EAGVTQFPSHSVIEKGQTVTLRCDPISGHDNLYWYRRVMGKEIKFLLHFVKESKQDESGMPNNRFLAERTGGTYSTLKVQPAELEDSGVYFCASSQDPGTSGRQETQYFGPGTRLLVL.

The gene calls are TRBV29-1 and TRBJ2-7; 12 nucleotides line up with TRBD2. There are 13 residues in the CDR3. The germline V gene encodes CDR1 SQVTM and CDR2 ANQGSEA. Trimming at V came to 7 bases and at J to 7 bases, leaving 8 bases not matched to a gene. The CDR3 region is CSGRLAGAGEQYF. Here the CDR3 DNA reads TGCAGCGGGCGACTAGCGGGAGCCGGGGAGCAGTACTTC.

Turning to this clone: The same CDR3 is also encoded by other DNA sequences in this sample. The chain recombines TRBV29-1 with TRBJ1-5; 9 positions agree with TRBD1. With 6 bases clipped from V and 0 bases from J, the junction kept 3 bases outside the gene matches. CDR1 and CDR2 (germline): SQVTM, ANQGSEA. The CDR3 spans 14 residues. The CDR3 reads CSVPGQGSNQPQHF. DNA for the CDR3: TGCAGCGTACCGGGACAGGGTAGCAATCAGCCCCAGCATTTT.

V is TRBV9 and J is TRBJ2-2; the D is unclear. The CDR3 is 13 amino acids. Germline CDR1 SGDLS, CDR2 YYNGEE. V was pared by 4 bases and J by 6 bases, with 10 bases between. The CDR3 sequence: CASSSTPPGELFF. The CDR3 nucleotides are TGTGCCAGCAGCTCAACACCGCCCGGGGAGCTGTTTTTT.

Only a few counts were recorded for this clone. V and J are TRBV5-1 and TRBJ2-5; 16 nucleotides agree with TRBD2. Germline V gene data show CDR1 as SGHRS and CDR2 as YFSETQ. Trimming at V came to 4 bases and at J to 5 bases, leaving 11 bases not matched to a gene. The CDR3 loop spans 18 amino acids. This CDR3 is CASSRSGTSGREGETQYF. In nucleotides, the CDR3 is TGCGCCAGCAGCCGCTCCGGGACTAGCGGGAGGGAGGGGGAGACCCAGTACTTC.

The chain is built from TRBV7-2 and TRBJ1-1; the D gene is possibly TRBD1 (6 bases). V lost 0 bases and J lost 6, with 11 bases in between. The V gene's germline CDR1 is SGHTA and CDR2 FQGNSA. The CDR3 loop spans 14 amino acids. CDR3 sequence: CASSLAGGRSEAFF. The CDR3 DNA sequence: TGTGCCAGCAGCTTAGCAGGGGGTAGGTCTGAAGCTTTCTTT.

The chain links TRBV5-4 to TRBJ2-1, with TRBD2 matching over 7 bases. Trimming removed 0 bases from V and 8 bases from J; junction bases left unmatched: 11. Germline-derived CDR1 and CDR2 are SGHNT and YYREEE (reference sequence). The CDR3 runs to 16 residues. CDR3 amino acids: CASSLDQPGGRDEQFF. The CDR3 DNA reads TGTGCCAGCAGCTTGGATCAGCCGGGGGGTCGCGATGAGCAGTTCTTC.

The chain uses TRBV6-1 and TRBJ2-5; 9 bases align to TRBD2. The CDR3 is made up of 16 amino acids. V dropped 4 bases and J dropped 4; count of bases not matched to a gene: 10. Per germline, CDR1 MNHNS and CDR2 SASEGT. The CDR3 spells CASSVLLGTSRETQYF. In nucleotides, the CDR3 is TGTGCCAGCAGTGTCTTGTTGGGGACTAGCAGAGAGACCCAGTACTTC.

This clone appeared a few times. The chain uses TRBV6-6 and TRBJ2-1; the D is unclear. CDR1 MNHNY and CDR2 SVGAGI come from the germline V gene (reference sequence). The CDR3 totals 15 residues. V shed 2 bases and J shed 3 bases, with 11 bases lying between them. The CDR3, as DNA: TGTGCCAGCAGTTACGAACAGACCCTCTACAATGAGCAGTTCTTC. Translating gives CASSYEQTLYNEQFF.

The chain recombines TRBV5-1 with TRBJ1-4; D remains ambiguous. Germline V gene data show CDR1 as SGHRS and CDR2 as YFSETQ. Trimming stripped 4 bases from V and 6 bases from J, with 13 bases between. The CDR3 is 14 amino acids. In DNA form, the CDR3 reads TGCGCCAGCAGCCTGCGTCCCGGGGATGAAAAACTGTTTTTT. Encoded protein: CASSLRPGDEKLFF.

For the CDR3, the DNA is TGTGCCACCAAAATAACAGGGGGCCCCCATAGCAATCAGCCCCAGCATTTT. Translation: CATKITGGPHSNQPQHF. The rearrangement joins TRBV7-2 to TRBJ1-5; 9 bases map to TRBD1. This CDR3 is built from 17 residues. CDR1 is SGHTA and CDR2 is FQGNSA in the germline V gene. V was pared by 10 bases and J by 0 bases, with 13 bases of the junction left unmatched.

V usage is TRBV7-3 and J usage is TRBJ1-1; D may be TRBD1 (5 bases). Trimming stripped 1 base from V and 6 bases from J, with 12 bases between. This CDR3 region has 14 residues. From germline, CDR1 is SGHTA and CDR2 FQGTGA. The CDR3 coding sequence is TGTGCCAGCAGCTTAAAGGGGAGGGGATCTGAAGCTTTCTTT. Translated, it gives CASSLKGRGSEAFF.

The V and J genes are TRBV7-2 and TRBJ1-3; D is possibly TRBD1 (5 bases). This CDR3 contains 16 residues. Per germline, CDR1 SGHTA and CDR2 FQGNSA. V gave up 3 bases and J gave up 0 bases, with 12 bases separating them. The CDR3 loop is CASSLVGGISGNTIYF. CDR3 nucleotide sequence: TGTGCCAGCAGCTTGGTCGGGGGGATCTCTGGAAACACCATATATTTT.